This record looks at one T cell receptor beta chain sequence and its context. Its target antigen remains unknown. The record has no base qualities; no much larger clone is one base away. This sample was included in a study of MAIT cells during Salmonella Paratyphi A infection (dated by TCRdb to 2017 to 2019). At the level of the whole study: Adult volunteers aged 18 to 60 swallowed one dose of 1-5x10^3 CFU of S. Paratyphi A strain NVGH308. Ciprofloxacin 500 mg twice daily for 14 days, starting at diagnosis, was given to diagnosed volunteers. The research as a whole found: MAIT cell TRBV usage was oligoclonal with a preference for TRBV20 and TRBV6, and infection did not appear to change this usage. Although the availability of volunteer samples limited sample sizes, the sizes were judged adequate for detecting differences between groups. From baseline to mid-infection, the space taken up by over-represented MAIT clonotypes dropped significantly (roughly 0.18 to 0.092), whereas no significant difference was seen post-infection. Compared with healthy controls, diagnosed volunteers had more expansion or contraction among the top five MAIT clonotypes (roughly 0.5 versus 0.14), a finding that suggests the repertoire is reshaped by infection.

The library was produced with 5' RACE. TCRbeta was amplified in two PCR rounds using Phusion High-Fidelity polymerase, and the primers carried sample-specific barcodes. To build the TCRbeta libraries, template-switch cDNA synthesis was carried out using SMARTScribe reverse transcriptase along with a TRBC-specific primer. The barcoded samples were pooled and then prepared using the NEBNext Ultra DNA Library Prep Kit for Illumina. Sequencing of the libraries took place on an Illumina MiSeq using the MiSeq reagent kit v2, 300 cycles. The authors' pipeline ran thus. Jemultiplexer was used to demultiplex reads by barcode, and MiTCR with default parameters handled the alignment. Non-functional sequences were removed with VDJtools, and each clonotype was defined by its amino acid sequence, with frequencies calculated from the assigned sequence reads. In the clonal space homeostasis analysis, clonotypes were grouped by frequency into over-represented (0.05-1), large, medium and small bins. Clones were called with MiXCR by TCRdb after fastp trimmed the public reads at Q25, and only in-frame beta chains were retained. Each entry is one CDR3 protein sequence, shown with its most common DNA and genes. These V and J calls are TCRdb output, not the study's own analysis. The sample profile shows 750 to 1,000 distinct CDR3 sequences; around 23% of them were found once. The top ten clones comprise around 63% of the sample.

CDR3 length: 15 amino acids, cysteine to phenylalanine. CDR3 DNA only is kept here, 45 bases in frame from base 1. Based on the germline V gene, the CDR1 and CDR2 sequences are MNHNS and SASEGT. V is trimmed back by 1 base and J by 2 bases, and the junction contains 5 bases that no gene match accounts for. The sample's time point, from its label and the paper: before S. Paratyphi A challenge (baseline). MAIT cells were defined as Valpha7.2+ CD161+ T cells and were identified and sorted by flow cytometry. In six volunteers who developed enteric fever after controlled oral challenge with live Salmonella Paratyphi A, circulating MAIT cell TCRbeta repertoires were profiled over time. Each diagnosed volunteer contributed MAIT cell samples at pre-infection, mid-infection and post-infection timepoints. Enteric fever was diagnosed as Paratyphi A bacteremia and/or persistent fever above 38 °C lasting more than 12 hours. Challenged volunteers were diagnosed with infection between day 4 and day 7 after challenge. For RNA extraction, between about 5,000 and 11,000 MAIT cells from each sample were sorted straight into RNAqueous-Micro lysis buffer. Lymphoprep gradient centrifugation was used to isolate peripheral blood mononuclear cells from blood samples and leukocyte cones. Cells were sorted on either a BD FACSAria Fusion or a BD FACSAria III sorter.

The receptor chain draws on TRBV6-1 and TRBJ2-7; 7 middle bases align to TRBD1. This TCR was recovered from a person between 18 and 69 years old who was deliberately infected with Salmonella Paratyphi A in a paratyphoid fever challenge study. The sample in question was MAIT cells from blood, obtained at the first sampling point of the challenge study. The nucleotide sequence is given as TGTGCCAGCAGTGAAGATGTAGGGGGCCCCTACGAGCAGTACTTC. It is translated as CASSEDVGGPYEQYF.